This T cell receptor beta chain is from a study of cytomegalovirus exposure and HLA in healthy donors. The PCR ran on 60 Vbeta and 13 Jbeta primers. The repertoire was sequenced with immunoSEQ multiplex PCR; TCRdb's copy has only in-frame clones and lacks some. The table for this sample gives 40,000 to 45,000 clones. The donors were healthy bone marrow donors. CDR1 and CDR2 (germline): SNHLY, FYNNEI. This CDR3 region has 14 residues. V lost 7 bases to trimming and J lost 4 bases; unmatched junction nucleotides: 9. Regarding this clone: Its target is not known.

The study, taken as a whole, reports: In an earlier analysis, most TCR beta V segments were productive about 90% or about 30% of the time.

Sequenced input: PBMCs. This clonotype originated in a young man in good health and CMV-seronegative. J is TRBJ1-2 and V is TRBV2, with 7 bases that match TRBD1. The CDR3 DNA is TGTGCCAGCACCCGGGGGACAGAGACCTATGGCTACACCTTC. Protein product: CASTRGTETYGYTF.